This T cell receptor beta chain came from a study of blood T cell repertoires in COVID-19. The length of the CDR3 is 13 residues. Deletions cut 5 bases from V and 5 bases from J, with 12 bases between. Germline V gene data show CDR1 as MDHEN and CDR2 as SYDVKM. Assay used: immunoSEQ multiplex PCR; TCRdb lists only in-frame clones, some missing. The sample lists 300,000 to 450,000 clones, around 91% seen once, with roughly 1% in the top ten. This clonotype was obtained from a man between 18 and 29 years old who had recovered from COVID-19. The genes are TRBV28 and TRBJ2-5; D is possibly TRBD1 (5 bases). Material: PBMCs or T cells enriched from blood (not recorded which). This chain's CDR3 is CASSPGHGETQYF. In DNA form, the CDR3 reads TGTGCCAGCAGTCCCGGACATGGGGAGACCCAGTACTTC.